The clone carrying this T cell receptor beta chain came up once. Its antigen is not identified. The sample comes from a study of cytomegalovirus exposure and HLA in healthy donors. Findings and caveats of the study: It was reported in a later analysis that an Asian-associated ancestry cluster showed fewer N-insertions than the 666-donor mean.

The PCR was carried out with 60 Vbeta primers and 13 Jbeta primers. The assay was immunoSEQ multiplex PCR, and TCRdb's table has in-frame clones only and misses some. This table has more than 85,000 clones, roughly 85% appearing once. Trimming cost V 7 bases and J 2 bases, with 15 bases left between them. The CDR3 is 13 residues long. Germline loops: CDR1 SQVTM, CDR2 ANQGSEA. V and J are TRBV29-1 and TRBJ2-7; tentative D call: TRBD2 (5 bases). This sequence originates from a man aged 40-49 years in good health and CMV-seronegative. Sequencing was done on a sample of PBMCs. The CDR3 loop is CSARAEVPYEQYF. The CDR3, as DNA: TGCAGCGCCAGAGCGGAGGTACCCTACGAGCAGTACTTC.